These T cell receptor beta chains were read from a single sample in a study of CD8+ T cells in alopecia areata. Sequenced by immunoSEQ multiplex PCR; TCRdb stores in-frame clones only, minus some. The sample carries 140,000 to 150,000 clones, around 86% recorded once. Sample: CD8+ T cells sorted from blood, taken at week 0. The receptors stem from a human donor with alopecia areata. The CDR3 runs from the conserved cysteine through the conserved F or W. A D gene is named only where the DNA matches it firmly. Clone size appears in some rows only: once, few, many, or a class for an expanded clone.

DNA: TGCGCCAGCAGCCAAGTTCGATCGGGACCCCCCCCGGGGAATGAGCAGTTCTTC
CDR3: CASSQVRSGPPPGNEQFF
V: TRBV4-1
D: -
J: TRBJ2-1
size: -

DNA: TGTGCCTGGAGCCCGGGACTAGGGTCTGGCGAGCAGTACTTC
CDR3: CAWSPGLGSGEQYF
V: TRBV30
D: TRBD2
J: TRBJ2-7
size: -

DNA: TGTGCCAGCAGCAAATACAATGAGCAGTTCTTC
CDR3: CASSKYNEQFF
V: TRBV7-9
D: -
J: TRBJ2-1
size: -

DNA: TGTGCCAGCAGCTTACAAGCACAGGGGGCAGGGAAGGCTTTCTTT
CDR3: CASSLQAQGAGKAFF
V: TRBV7-6
D: TRBD1
J: TRBJ1-1
size: -

DNA: TGTGCCAGCAGTGTGGGCTTCGGGTTGAACACTGAAGCTTTCTTT
CDR3: CASSVGFGLNTEAFF
V: TRBV25-1
D: -
J: TRBJ1-1
size: few

DNA: TGTGCCAGCAGTGAATCGGGGGGGCCTGCCTACAATGAGCAGTTCTTC
CDR3: CASSESGGPAYNEQFF
V: TRBV25-1
D: TRBD2
J: TRBJ2-1
size: -

DNA: TGCAGCGTTGAATCCACAGGACAGACTTACGAGCAGTACTTC
CDR3: CSVESTGQTYEQYF
V: TRBV29-1
D: -
J: TRBJ2-7
size: -

DNA: TGTGCCAGCAGTGAGGTACAGGCAGATACGCAGTATTTT
CDR3: CASSEVQADTQYF
V: TRBV2
D: -
J: TRBJ2-3
size: -

DNA: TGCGCCAGCAGCCCCCCTCTGGAACATAATGAGCAGTTCTTC
CDR3: CASSPPLEHNEQFF
V: TRBV5-1
D: -
J: TRBJ2-1
size: -

DNA: TGCAGCGTTGCAGGAGGGAACCAGTACGAGCAGTACTTC
CDR3: CSVAGGNQYEQYF
V: TRBV29-1
D: -
J: TRBJ2-7
size: -

DNA: TGTGCCAGCAGTTACTCTTGGCAGGGGGGGACGTACGAGCAGTACTTC
CDR3: CASSYSWQGGTYEQYF
V: TRBV6-5
D: -
J: TRBJ2-7
size: -

DNA: TGCGCCAGCAGTCAATCGGAGGGGACTGGGGACTACGAGCAGTACTTC
CDR3: CASSQSEGTGDYEQYF
V: TRBV23-1
D: -
J: TRBJ2-7
size: -

DNA: TGTGCCAGCAGCGCCGGGGATAGCACAGATACGCAGTATTTT
CDR3: CASSAGDSTDTQYF
V: TRBV7-9
D: -
J: TRBJ2-3
size: -

DNA: TGTGCCAGCAGCTTAGTAGTGCCCCTGCCTCCCGAGCAGTACTTC
CDR3: CASSLVVPLPPEQYF
V: TRBV7-9
D: -
J: TRBJ2-7
size: -

DNA: TGTGCCACCAGCAATAGTGGGGGGAACACTGAAGCTTTCTTT
CDR3: CATSNSGGNTEAFF
V: TRBV15
D: -
J: TRBJ1-1
size: -

DNA: TGTGCCAGTAGTATAACGCTAGCGAATCCCTACGAGCAGTACTTC
CDR3: CASSITLANPYEQYF
V: TRBV19
D: -
J: TRBJ2-7
size: -

DNA: TGTGCCAGCAGCTTGAGGGATAGCTCCTACAATGAGCAGTTCTTC
CDR3: CASSLRDSSYNEQFF
V: TRBV7-2
D: -
J: TRBJ2-1
size: -

DNA: TGCAGCGTTGAAGGCAGGTTGACCTCCTTCCCCTCGCGGGAGCAGTTCTTC
CDR3: CSVEGRLTSFPSREQFF
V: TRBV29-1
D: -
J: TRBJ2-1
size: -

DNA: TGCGCCAGCAGCCCTCGACTAGCGGGACCCAATGAGCAGTTCTTC
CDR3: CASSPRLAGPNEQFF
V: TRBV4-1
D: TRBD2
J: TRBJ2-1
size: -

DNA: TGTGCCAGCCAGACTCCCGGGAGCTCCTACGAGCAGTACTTC
CDR3: CASQTPGSSYEQYF
V: TRBV2
D: -
J: TRBJ2-7
size: -

DNA: TGCGCCAGCAGCCAACTTCAGTCGACCTACGAGCAGTACTTC
CDR3: CASSQLQSTYEQYF
V: TRBV4-1
D: -
J: TRBJ2-7
size: -

DNA: TGTGCCAGCACCCCGGAGGGCACAGATACGCAGTATTTT
CDR3: CASTPEGTDTQYF
V: TRBV7-9
D: -
J: TRBJ2-3
size: -

DNA: TGTGCCAGCAGCTCGGACAGGGGTGAAGCTTTCTTT
CDR3: CASSSDRGEAFF
V: TRBV7-9
D: TRBD1
J: TRBJ1-1
size: -

DNA: TGTGCCAGCAGCTTGGGGACAGTCTTCTACGAGCAGTACTTC
CDR3: CASSLGTVFYEQYF
V: TRBV7-8
D: TRBD1
J: TRBJ2-7
size: once

DNA: TGCGCCAGCAGCCAAGATCCCGGGGGAGCCTACGAGCAGTACTTC
CDR3: CASSQDPGGAYEQYF
V: TRBV4-1
D: -
J: TRBJ2-7
size: -

DNA: TGTGCCTGGACCCAGCCATCTGGCACAGATACGCAGTATTTT
CDR3: CAWTQPSGTDTQYF
V: TRBV30
D: -
J: TRBJ2-3
size: once

DNA: TGCGCCAGCAGCCACACCTCAGGCGAGCAGTACTTC
CDR3: CASSHTSGEQYF
V: TRBV4-1
D: -
J: TRBJ2-7
size: -

DNA: TGTGCCAGCAGCCACAAGGTTTACGAGCAGTACTTC
CDR3: CASSHKVYEQYF
V: TRBV11-2
D: -
J: TRBJ2-7
size: -

DNA: TGTGCCTGGAGTCACTCCGGTGGCTACACCTTC
CDR3: CAWSHSGGYTF
V: TRBV30
D: -
J: TRBJ1-2
size: -

DNA: TGTGCCAGTAGTATACCTGAAGTCACCGGGGAGCTGTTTTTT
CDR3: CASSIPEVTGELFF
V: TRBV19
D: -
J: TRBJ2-2
size: -

DNA: TGTGCCTGGAGTGTGACAGTGAACACTGAAGCTTTCTTT
CDR3: CAWSVTVNTEAFF
V: TRBV30
D: -
J: TRBJ1-1
size: -

DNA: TGTGCCAGTAGTATATTGCGAGGGGTAAACACTGAAGCTTTCTTT
CDR3: CASSILRGVNTEAFF
V: TRBV19
D: -
J: TRBJ1-1
size: -

DNA: TGTGCCAGCAGCCCACTCCCAGATACGCAGTATTTT
CDR3: CASSPLPDTQYF
V: TRBV7-8
D: -
J: TRBJ2-3
size: -

DNA: TGTGCCAGCAGCCAATACAATGAGCAGTTCTTC
CDR3: CASSQYNEQFF
V: TRBV14
D: -
J: TRBJ2-1
size: -

DNA: TGTGCCAGCAGCCCCCGCGGCGCCTACGAGCAGTACTTC
CDR3: CASSPRGAYEQYF
V: TRBV11-2
D: -
J: TRBJ2-7
size: -

DNA: TGTGCCAGCAGTGTTGGATCAGGGTACAAGCAGTACTTC
CDR3: CASSVGSGYKQYF
V: TRBV27
D: -
J: TRBJ2-7
size: -

DNA: TGTGCCAGCAGCTCCGACAGCTCCTACAATGAGCAGTTCTTC
CDR3: CASSSDSSYNEQFF
V: TRBV13
D: -
J: TRBJ2-1
size: -

DNA: TGTGCCAGCCAGTTGCGGAATAGCAATCAGCCCCAGCATTTT
CDR3: CASQLRNSNQPQHF
V: TRBV5-5
D: -
J: TRBJ1-5
size: -

DNA: TGTGCCAGCACCGGGAATAGCACAGATACGCAGTATTTT
CDR3: CASTGNSTDTQYF
V: TRBV6-5
D: -
J: TRBJ2-3
size: -

DNA: TGTGCCAGCAGCCAGGGGCGTACCACCGGGGAGCTGTTTTTT
CDR3: CASSQGRTTGELFF
V: TRBV14
D: -
J: TRBJ2-2
size: -

DNA: TGCAGCGTAGAACGGGTCGAAGCTTTCTTT
CDR3: CSVERVEAFF
V: TRBV29-1
D: -
J: TRBJ1-1
size: few

DNA: TGTGCCAGCACAGTTGTCGCGGGCACTGAAGCTTTCTTT
CDR3: CASTVVAGTEAFF
V: TRBV7-9
D: -
J: TRBJ1-1
size: -

DNA: TGCAGCGTTGTCCCCAGGGGAACCTATGGCTACACCTTC
CDR3: CSVVPRGTYGYTF
V: TRBV29-1
D: -
J: TRBJ1-2
size: -

DNA: TGTGCCAGCTCGTCGGAGATCTACGAGCAGTACTTC
CDR3: CASSSEIYEQYF
V: TRBV18
D: -
J: TRBJ2-7
size: -

DNA: TGCGCCAGCAGCCAGGTTGGAACAGTCCACGAGCAGTACTTC
CDR3: CASSQVGTVHEQYF
V: TRBV4-1
D: -
J: TRBJ2-7
size: -

DNA: TGTGCCAGTAGTATAGTCTTAGGAGAGCAGTTCTTC
CDR3: CASSIVLGEQFF
V: TRBV19
D: -
J: TRBJ2-1
size: -

DNA: TGTGCCAGCAGCTCAAAGGCCTACGAGCAGTACTTC
CDR3: CASSSKAYEQYF
V: TRBV7-9
D: -
J: TRBJ2-7
size: -

DNA: TGCAGCGCCCTACCGGGGGGGTCCACCTACAATGAGCAGTTCTTC
CDR3: CSALPGGSTYNEQFF
V: TRBV29-1
D: TRBD2
J: TRBJ2-1
size: -

DNA: TGTGCCAGCAGGGAGACAGGGGGTTATGCCTACGAGCAGTACTTC
CDR3: CASRETGGYAYEQYF
V: TRBV6-1
D: TRBD1
J: TRBJ2-7
size: -

DNA: TGTGCCGCCAGGGGACAGGAGAGCTACGAGCAGTACTTC
CDR3: CAARGQESYEQYF
V: TRBV6-1
D: TRBD1
J: TRBJ2-7
size: -

DNA: TGTGCCAGCAGTTTATTAGGGGGAATTGACGAGCAGTACTTC
CDR3: CASSLLGGIDEQYF
V: TRBV28
D: -
J: TRBJ2-7
size: -

DNA: TGTGCCAGCAGCGTAGCCGGGAGAGGAGGCACAGATACGCAGTATTTT
CDR3: CASSVAGRGGTDTQYF
V: TRBV9
D: -
J: TRBJ2-3
size: -

DNA: TGTGCCAGCAGCTCGGGACCAGGGGGCGACGAGGACGAGCAGTACTTC
CDR3: CASSSGPGGDEDEQYF
V: TRBV7-9
D: TRBD1
J: TRBJ2-7
size: -

DNA: TGTGCCAGCAGTGAATCGTTATACACCGGGGAGCTGTTTTTT
CDR3: CASSESLYTGELFF
V: TRBV2
D: -
J: TRBJ2-2
size: -

DNA: TGTGCCAGCAGCCGTACAGAGAACACTGAAGCTTTCTTT
CDR3: CASSRTENTEAFF
V: TRBV5-4
D: -
J: TRBJ1-1
size: -